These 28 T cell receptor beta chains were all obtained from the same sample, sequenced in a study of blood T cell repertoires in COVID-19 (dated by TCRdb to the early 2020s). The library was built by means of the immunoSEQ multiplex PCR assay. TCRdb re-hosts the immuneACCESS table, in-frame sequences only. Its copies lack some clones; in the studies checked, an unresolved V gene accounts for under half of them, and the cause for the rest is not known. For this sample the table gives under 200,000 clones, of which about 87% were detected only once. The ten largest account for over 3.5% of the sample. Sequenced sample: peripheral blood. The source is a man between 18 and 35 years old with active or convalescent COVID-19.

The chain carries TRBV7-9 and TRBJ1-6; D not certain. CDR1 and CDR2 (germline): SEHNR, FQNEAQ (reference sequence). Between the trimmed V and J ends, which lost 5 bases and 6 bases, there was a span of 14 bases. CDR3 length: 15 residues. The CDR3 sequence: CASSTPGFSNSPLHF. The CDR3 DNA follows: TGTGCCAGCAGCACTCCCGGGTTCAGTAATTCACCCCTCCACTTT.

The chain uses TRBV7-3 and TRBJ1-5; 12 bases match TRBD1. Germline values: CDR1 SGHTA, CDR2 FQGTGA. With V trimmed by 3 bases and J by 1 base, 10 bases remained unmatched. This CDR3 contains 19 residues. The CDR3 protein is CASSFPRDRGLISNQPQHF. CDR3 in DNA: TGTGCCAGCAGCTTCCCCCGGGACAGGGGGCTAATCAGCAATCAGCCCCAGCATTTT. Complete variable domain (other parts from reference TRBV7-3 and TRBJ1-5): GAGVSQTPSNKVTEKGKYVELRCDPISGHTALYWYRQSLGQGPEFLIYFQGTGAADDSGLPNDRFFAVRPEGSVSTLKIQRTERGDSAVYLCASSFPRDRGLISNQPQHFGDGTRLSIL.

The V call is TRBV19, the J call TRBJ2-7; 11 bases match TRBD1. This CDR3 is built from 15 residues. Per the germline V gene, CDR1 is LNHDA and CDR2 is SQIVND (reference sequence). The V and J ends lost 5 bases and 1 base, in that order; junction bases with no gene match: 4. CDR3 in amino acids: CASSVDRGPSYEQYF. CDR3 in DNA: TGTGCCAGTAGTGTGGACAGGGGGCCTTCCTACGAGCAGTACTTC. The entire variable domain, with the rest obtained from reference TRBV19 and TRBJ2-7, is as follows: DGGITQSPKYLFRKEGQNVTLSCEQNLNHDAMYWYRQDPGQGLRLIYYSQIVNDFQKGDIAEGYSVSREKKESFPLTVTSAQKNPTAFYLCASSVDRGPSYEQYFGPGTRLTVT.

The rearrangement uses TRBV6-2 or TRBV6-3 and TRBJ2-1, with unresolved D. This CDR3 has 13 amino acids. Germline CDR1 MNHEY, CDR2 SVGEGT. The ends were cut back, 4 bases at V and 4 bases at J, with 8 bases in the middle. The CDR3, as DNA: TGTGCCAGCAGTTCTGCCAGGTACAATGAGCAGTTCTTC. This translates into CASSSARYNEQFF.

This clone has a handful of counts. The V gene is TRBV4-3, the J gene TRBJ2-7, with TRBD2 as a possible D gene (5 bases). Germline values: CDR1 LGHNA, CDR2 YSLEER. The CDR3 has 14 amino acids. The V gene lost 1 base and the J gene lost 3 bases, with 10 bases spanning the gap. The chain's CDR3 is CASSQAGVSYEQYF. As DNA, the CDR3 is TGCGCCAGCAGCCAAGCCGGGGTCAGCTACGAGCAGTACTTC.

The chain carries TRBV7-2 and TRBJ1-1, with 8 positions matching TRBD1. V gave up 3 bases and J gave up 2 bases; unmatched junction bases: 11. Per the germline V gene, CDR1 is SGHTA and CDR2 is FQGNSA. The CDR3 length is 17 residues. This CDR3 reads CASSFPPGGMGNTEAFF. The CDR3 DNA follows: TGTGCCAGCAGCTTCCCGCCAGGGGGCATGGGAAACACTGAAGCTTTCTTT.

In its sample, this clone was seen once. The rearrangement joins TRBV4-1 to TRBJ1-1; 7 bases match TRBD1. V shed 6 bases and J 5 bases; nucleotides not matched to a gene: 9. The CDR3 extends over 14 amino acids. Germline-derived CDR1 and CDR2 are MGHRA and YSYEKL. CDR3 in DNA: TGCGCCAGCAGGCACATCACAGGGGTGACTGAAGCTTTCTTT. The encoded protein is CASRHITGVTEAFF.

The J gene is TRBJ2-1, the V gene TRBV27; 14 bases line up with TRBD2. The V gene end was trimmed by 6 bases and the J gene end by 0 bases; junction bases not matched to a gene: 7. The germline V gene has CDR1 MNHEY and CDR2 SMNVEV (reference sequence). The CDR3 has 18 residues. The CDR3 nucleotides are TGTGCCAGCAGGTCTGGGACTAGCGGGGGTCTCTCCTACAATGAGCAGTTCTTC. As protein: CASRSGTSGGLSYNEQFF.

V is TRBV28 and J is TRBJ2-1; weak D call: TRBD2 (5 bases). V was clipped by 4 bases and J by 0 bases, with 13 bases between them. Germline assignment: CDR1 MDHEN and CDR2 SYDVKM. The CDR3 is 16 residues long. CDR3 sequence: CASSSPKAASYNEQFF. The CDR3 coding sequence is TGTGCCAGCAGTTCCCCCAAAGCGGCCTCCTACAATGAGCAGTTCTTC.

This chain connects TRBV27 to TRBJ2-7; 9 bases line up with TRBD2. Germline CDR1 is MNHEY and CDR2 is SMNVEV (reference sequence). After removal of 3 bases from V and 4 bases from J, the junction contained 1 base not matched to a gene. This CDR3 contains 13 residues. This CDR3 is CASSFLAGYEQYV. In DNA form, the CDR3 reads TGTGCCAGCAGTTTCCTAGCGGGGTACGAGCAGTACGTC.

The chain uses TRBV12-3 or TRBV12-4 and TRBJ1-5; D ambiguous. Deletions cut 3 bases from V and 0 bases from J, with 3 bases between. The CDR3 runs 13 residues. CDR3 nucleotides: TGTGCCAGCAGTTTCAGTAGCAATCAGCCCCAGCATTTT. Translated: CASSFSSNQPQHF.

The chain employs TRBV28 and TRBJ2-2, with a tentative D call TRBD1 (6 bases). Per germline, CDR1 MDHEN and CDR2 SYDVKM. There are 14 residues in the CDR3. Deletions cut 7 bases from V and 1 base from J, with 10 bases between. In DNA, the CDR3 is TGTGCCAGCAAATTGACAGGGAACACCGGGGAGCTGTTTTTT. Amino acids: CASKLTGNTGELFF.

CDR3 bases: TGCAGTGCTAGTCCACGGGGCAGGGGATTTAAATATAGCAATCAGCCCCAGCATTTT. It encodes CSASPRGRGFKYSNQPQHF. J is TRBJ1-5 and V is TRBV20-1; D is perhaps TRBD1 (6 bases). CDR3 length: 19 amino acids. V lost 3 bases and J 0 bases, leaving 24 bases between the germline ends. Per the germline V gene, CDR1 is DFQATT and CDR2 is SNEGSKA (reference sequence).

The CDR3 loop is CASSQEAGDVSDTQYF. CDR3 in DNA: TGTGCCAGCAGCCAAGAGGCAGGGGATGTTTCAGATACGCAGTATTTT. This chain links TRBV3-1 (or the pseudogene TRBV3-2) with TRBJ2-3, with D possibly matching TRBD1 (6 bases). The germline V gene encodes CDR1 LGHDT and CDR2 YNNKEL (reference sequence). The CDR3 totals 16 residues. V was clipped by 0 bases and J by 4 bases, with 14 bases between them.

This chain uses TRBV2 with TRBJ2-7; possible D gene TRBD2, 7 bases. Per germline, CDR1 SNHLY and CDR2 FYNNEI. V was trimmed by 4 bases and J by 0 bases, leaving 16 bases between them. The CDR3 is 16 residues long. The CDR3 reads CASSGGGGPSSYEQYV. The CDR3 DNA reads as TGTGCCAGCAGTGGAGGCGGGGGCCCTAGCTCCTACGAGCAGTACGTC.

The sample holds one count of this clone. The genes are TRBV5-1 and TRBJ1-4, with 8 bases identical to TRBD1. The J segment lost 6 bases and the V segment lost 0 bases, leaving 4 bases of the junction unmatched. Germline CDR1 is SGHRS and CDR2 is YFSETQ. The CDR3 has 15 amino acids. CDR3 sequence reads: CASSLGGQAYEKLFF. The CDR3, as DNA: TGCGCCAGCAGCTTGGGGGGACAGGCATATGAAAAACTGTTTTTT.

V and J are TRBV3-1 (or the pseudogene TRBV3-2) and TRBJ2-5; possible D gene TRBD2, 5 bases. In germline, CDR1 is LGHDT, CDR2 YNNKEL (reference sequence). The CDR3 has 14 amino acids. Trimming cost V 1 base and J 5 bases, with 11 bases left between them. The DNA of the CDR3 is TGTGCCAGCAGCCAAGGGTCACTAGGGGAGACCCAGTACTTC. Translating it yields CASSQGSLGETQYF.

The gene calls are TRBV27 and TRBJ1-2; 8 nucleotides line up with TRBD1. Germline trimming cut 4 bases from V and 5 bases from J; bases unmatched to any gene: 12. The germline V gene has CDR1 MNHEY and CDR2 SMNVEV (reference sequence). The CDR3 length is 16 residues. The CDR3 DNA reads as TGTGCCAGCAGTTCTCAAACAGGGGGGTTCGGATATGGCTACACCTTC. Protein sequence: CASSSQTGGFGYGYTF.

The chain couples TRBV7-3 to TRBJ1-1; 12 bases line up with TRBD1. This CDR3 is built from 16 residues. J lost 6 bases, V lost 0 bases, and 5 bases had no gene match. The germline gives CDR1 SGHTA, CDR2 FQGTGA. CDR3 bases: TGTGCCAGCAGCTTAACGGCAGGGACAGGGGGCTCTGAAGCTTTCTTT. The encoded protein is CASSLTAGTGGSEAFF.

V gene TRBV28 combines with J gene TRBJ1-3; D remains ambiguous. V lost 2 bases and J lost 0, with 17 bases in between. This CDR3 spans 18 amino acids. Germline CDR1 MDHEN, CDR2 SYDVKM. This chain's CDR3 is CASSLVWWQAYSGNTIYF. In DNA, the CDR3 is TGTGCCAGCAGTTTAGTATGGTGGCAGGCGTACTCTGGAAACACCATATATTTT.

The CDR3 reads CASSWRTGVDTQYF. CDR3 in DNA: TGCGCCAGCAGCTGGAGAACAGGGGTAGATACGCAGTATTTT. This sequence joins TRBV5-1 and TRBJ2-3, with 7 bases matching TRBD1. Per germline, CDR1 SGHRS and CDR2 YFSETQ. The CDR3 totals 14 residues. V lost 3 bases, J lost 5 bases, and 6 bases stayed unmatched.

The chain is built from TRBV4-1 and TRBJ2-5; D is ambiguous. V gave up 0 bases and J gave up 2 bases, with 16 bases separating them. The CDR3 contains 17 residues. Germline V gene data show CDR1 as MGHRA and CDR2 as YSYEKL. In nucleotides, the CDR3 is TGCGCCAGCAGCCAAGAGTACAGTAGTTTAGGTCAAGAGACCCAGTACTTC. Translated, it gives CASSQEYSSLGQETQYF.

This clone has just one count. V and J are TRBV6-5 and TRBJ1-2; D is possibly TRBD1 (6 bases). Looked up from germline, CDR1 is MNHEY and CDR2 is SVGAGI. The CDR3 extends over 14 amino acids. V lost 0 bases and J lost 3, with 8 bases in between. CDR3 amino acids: CASSYSNRDYGYTF. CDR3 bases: TGTGCCAGCAGTTACTCGAACAGGGACTATGGCTACACCTTC.

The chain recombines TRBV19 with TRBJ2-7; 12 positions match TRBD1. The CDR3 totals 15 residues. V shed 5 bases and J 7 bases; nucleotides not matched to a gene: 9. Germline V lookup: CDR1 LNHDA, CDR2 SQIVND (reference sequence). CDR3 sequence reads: CASSLRGQGANEQYF. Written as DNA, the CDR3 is TGTGCCAGTAGTTTAAGGGGACAGGGGGCAAATGAGCAGTACTTC.

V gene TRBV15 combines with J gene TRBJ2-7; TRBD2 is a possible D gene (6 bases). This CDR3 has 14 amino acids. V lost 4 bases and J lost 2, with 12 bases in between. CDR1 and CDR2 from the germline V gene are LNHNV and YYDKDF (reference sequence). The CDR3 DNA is TGTGCCACCAGCACGCGCGGGGAGACCTACGAGCAGTACTTC. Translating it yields CATSTRGETYEQYF. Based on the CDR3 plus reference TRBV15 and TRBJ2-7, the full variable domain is DAMVIQNPRYQVTQFGKPVTLSCSQTLNHNVMYWYQQKSSQAPKLLFHYYDKDFNNEADTPDNFQSRRPNTSFCFLDIRSPGLGDTAMYLCATSTRGETYEQYFGPGTRLTVT.

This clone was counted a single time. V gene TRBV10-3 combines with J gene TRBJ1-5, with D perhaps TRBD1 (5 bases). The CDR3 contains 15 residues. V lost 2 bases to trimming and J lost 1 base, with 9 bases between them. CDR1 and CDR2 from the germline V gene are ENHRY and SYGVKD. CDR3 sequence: CAISEPGGSNQPQHF. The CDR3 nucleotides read TGTGCCATCAGTGAGCCCGGGGGAAGCAATCAGCCCCAGCATTTT.

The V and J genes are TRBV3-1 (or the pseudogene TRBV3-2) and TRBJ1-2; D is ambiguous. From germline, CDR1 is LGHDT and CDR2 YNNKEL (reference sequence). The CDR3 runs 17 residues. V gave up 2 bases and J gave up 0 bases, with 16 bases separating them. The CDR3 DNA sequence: TGTGCCAGCAGCCAATTACCCCCAGGCCCAGCTAACTATGGCTACACCTTC. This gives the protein CASSQLPPGPANYGYTF.

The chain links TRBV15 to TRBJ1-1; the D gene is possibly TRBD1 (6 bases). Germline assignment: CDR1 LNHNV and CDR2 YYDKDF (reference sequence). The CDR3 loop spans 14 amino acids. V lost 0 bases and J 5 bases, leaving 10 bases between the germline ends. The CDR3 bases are TGTGCCACCAGCAGAGAGGGACAAGGAACTGAAGCTTTCTTT. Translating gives CATSREGQGTEAFF.